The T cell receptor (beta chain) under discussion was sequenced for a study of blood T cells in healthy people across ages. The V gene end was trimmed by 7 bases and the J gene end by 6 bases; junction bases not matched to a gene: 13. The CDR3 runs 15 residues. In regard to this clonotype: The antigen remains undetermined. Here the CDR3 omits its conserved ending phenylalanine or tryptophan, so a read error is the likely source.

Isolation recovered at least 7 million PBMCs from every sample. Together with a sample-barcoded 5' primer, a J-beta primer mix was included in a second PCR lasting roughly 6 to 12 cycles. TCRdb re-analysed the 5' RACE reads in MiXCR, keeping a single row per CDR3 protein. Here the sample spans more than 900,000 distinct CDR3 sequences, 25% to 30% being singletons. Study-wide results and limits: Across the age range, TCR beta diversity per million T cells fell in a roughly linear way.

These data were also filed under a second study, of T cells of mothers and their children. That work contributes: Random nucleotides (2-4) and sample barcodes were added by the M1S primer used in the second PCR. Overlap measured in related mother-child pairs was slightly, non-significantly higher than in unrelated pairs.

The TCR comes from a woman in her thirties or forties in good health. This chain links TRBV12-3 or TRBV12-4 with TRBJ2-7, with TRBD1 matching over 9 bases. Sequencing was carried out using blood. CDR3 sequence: CASTRDRVMTGEQYL. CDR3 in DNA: TGTGCCAGCACCCGGGACAGGGTGATGACTGGCGAGCAGTACCTC.